The entry below gives a single TCR beta chain sequence along with its context. Its antigen has not been determined. Base qualities are not at hand, and no much larger clone is one base apart. Each PCR received spiked-in synthetic TCR analog templates so that absolute template abundance could be estimated from read counts. The immunoSEQ assay was used to amplify TCRbeta CDR3 regions from genomic DNA with bias-controlled V and J gene primers. Rearranged TCRbeta segments were sequenced at approximately 20X coverage. For the original study's pipeline: Sequencing errors were corrected by clustering and CDR3s were annotated against IMGT to assign V, D and J genes. Downstream analyses used only productive TCRbeta rearrangements, leaving out any out-of-frame or stop-codon sequences. Clonality was computed as one minus Shannon entropy normalized by the log of the number of unique productive sequences. Fisher's exact test with Benjamini-Hochberg correction, using a cutoff of adjusted p below 0.01, was how clones that differed between time points or between blood and tumor were identified. As stored in TCRdb, this immuneACCESS dataset retains in-frame rearrangements with V and J assigned. A fraction of the clones does not appear; measured against another copy, unresolved V genes explain less than half of the discrepancy, and the remainder lacks a known reason. V, J and clone size derive from that table, while D and trimming were established from the DNA sequence. The sample contains about 46,000 clones, about 85% of them found a single time. The ten largest account for 1.9% of the sample.

The time point label of this sample denotes: peripheral blood 6 weeks after treatment start. A cohort of around 28 patients with locally advanced or metastatic urothelial carcinoma, treated at Memorial Sloan Kettering on a trial protocol, was included. Peripheral blood mononuclear cells were collected from each patient pretreatment and during treatment, giving between 1 and 8 total time points per patient. The Qiagen DNeasy Blood extraction kit was used to purify genomic DNA from total PBMCs and tumor samples. Collected pretreatment and during treatment, PBMCs were isolated and stored as previously described. This specimen comes from a study of PD-L1 blockade in urothelial cancer (dated by TCRdb to 2017 to 2019). Regarding the complete study: All patients started therapy around 2014 and received atezolizumab 1,200 mg intravenously every 3 weeks. Twenty-nine patients had pretreatment blood TCR-seq, some 25 had at least one posttreatment blood collection, and some 25 had tumor TCR-seq. Blood samples were analyzed 3 weeks after the start of treatment (second dose) and 6 weeks after the start of treatment. In the same patients, whole exome sequencing and RNA sequencing of pretreatment tumors were performed in addition to TCR sequencing. Progression-free survival longer than 6 months counted as durable clinical benefit, and TCR features were additionally tested against both progression-free and overall survival. Somatic, immune and clinical correlates of response to PD-L1 blockade with atezolizumab in urothelial cancer were the focus of an exploratory multi-omic analysis. A median of roughly 140,000 T cells and 80,000 to 100,000 unique TCRs was obtained from blood samples, and a median clonality of approximately 0.08 was observed. About 85% of the 29 patients were identified as males with urothelial cancer of bladder origin, and a prior smoking history was reported by 18 of 29 patients. Patients had an ECOG performance status of 0 or 1 and had received between 0 and 3 prior chemotherapy regimens. Pretreatment tumor samples, along with matched peripheral blood collected serially before and after atezolizumab treatment, underwent TCR sequencing. Durable clinical benefit was achieved by nine patients and was not achieved by 20 patients.

Here is what the overall study found, with its caveats: Among patients with durable benefit, tumor-associated TCR clones showed greater expansion in peripheral blood 3 weeks after treatment started (n of about 20, p = 0.022). A pretreatment peripheral blood TCR clonality below the median was linked to improved progression-free and overall survival. Because the sample size was small (n ≈ 28) and many of the analyses were exploratory, the results are meant to be hypothesis-generating.

The CDR3, from cysteine to phenylalanine, totals 14 residues. Just the 42-base CDR3 DNA is kept, in frame starting at base 1. At the junction V is shortened by 4 bases and J by 7 bases, with 17 bases in between. CDR1 and CDR2 are read off the germline V gene as SQVTM and ANQGSEA. The source of this sequence is a man between 50 and 59 years old with urothelial cancer. The chain joins TRBV29-1 to TRBJ2-1, and the D gene may be TRBD1, 6 bases matching. This specimen was PBMCs, taken around atezolizumab (anti-PD-L1) treatment. The CDR3 region has the sequence CSVVGVVQGNEQFF. Here is the DNA: TGCAGCGTTGTTGGCGTAGTGCAGGGGAATGAGCAGTTCTTC.